This T cell receptor beta chain was identified in a study of blood T cell repertoires in COVID-19 (dated by TCRdb to the early 2020s). Concerning the study at large: The collaborator samples originated in the United States, Italy and Spain and spanned the acute and convalescent phases of COVID-19. Sample metadata almost always included a de-identified subject ID, COVID-19 status, age in years and sex. The samples were drawn from two sources: the first 160 participants of the ongoing ImmuneRACE study, and 1,000 to 1,500 subjects contributed by 6 global collaborators. The prospective study material was composed of cDNA or gDNA derived from T cells, B-cell-depleted T cells, or PBMCs. The dataset comprised deeply sampled blood TCRbeta repertoires from subjects exposed to, actively infected with, or recovered from COVID-19. The repertoires were released in a freely available public database meant as a resource for research on the immune response to SARS-CoV-2. Where available, HLA class I and class II types were taken from metadata supplied by the sample provider and were not determined by assay-based typing. General findings and caveats noted by the study authors: The quantity of clinical and demographic metadata differed by source and by participant and was supplied without curation.

A word on this clone: Its antigen remains unidentified. One base away there is no much larger clone; base qualities are not given.

TCRbeta CDR3 regions were amplified from genomic DNA using the immunoSEQ Assay, a bias-controlled multiplex PCR. The authors' analysis ran thus. The number of nucleated cells in each sample was estimated by amplification of reference gene primers within the assay. To quantify the absolute abundance of each unique TCRbeta CDR3 rearrangement, sequence reads were collapsed and filtered. For each sample, productive Simpson clonality was calculated as the square root of Simpson's diversity index across productive rearrangements. In TCRdb, the immuneACCESS table is reduced to in-frame sequences with V and J assigned. These tables do not hold every clone; where another copy was compared, an unresolved V gene accounts for under half, and the others remain unexplained. V and J calls and clone size are those listed in that table; D and trimming were worked out from the DNA. This sample is represented by roughly 260,000 clones; approximately 87% of them were singletons. The top ten constitute 2.3% of the sample.

Cut back by 6 bases and 1 base, the V and J ends lie 18 bases apart. The germline V gene sets CDR1 to MDHEN and CDR2 to SYDVKM. The CDR3, cysteine through phenylalanine, is 16 amino acids long. The read is trimmed to its CDR3 DNA, 48 bases read in frame from base 1. Whole blood was collected in K2EDTA tubes by collaborating institutions according to the institutions' own protocols. Collaborator samples were shipped for TCRbeta analysis as frozen whole blood, isolated PBMCs, or DNA extracted from either sample type. This TCR came from a woman aged 50 to 60 with acute or convalescent COVID-19. The rearranged chain carries TRBV28 and TRBJ2-5; the D gene is perhaps TRBD2, on 5 matching bases. Sequences were obtained from peripheral blood. The CDR3 protein is CASRKRGGLIQETQYF. At the DNA level, the sequence is TGTGCCAGCAGGAAACGGGGTGGCTTAATCCAAGAGACCCAGTACTTC. Supplemented by the reference TRBV28 and TRBJ2-5 proteins around the CDR3, the complete variable domain is DVKVTQSSRYLVKRTGEKVFLECVQDMDHENMFWYRQDPGLGLRLIYFSYDVKMKEKGDIPEGYSVSREKKERFSLILESASTNQTSMYLCASRKRGGLIQETQYFGPGTRLLVL.